This TCR beta chain came from a study of T-cell memory formation after mild COVID-19. On the study more broadly: TCR clusters were largely donor specific.

A remark on this clonotype: Antigen specificity is unknown.

TCRdb re-derived calls from the 5' RACE reads in MiXCR, one entry per CDR3 protein. The sample lists about 400,000 distinct CDR3 sequences; roughly 18% were seen once. CDR1 is LNHDA, CDR2 SQIVND, per germline (reference sequence). Trimming shortened V by 3 bases and J by 6 bases, and 11 bases separated the two germline ends. This CDR3 has 14 residues. The study's findings and limits: Some responding clones appeared in pre-infection memory, suggesting cross-reactive memory joined. Clones shrinking from day 15 to 85 showed even CD4/CD8 mixes; later expanders tilted CD4+.

Material for sequencing was PBMCs or a T cell subset sorted from them (not recorded which). This receptor was identified in a man between 18 and 35 years old who had mild COVID-19 (a few samples of this study predate the infection). Cell type and time point are not known. This chain joins TRBV19 and TRBJ2-2, with TRBD2 as a possible D gene (5 bases). For the CDR3, the DNA is TGTGCCAGTAGTATGTTCGGGGTGGCCGGGGAGCTGTTTTTT. It specifies CASSMFGVAGELFF. Complete variable domain (other parts from reference TRBV19 and TRBJ2-2): DGGITQSPKYLFRKEGQNVTLSCEQNLNHDAMYWYRQDPGQGLRLIYYSQIVNDFQKGDIAEGYSVSREKKESFPLTVTSAQKNPTAFYLCASSMFGVAGELFFGEGSRLTVL.